These 26 T cell receptor beta chains were all obtained from the same sample, sequenced in a study of T cells in women clearing cervical HPV infection. Clones were read by immunoSEQ multiplex PCR, and TCRdb kept only the in-frame ones, dropping some. This sample's table reports 45,000 to 55,000 clones. Sample: blood buffy coat. These receptors were obtained from a woman aged 18 to 75 with a cervical HPV16 infection that either progressed to CIN3+ or cleared (not recorded which).

On this clone itself: Read data end 3 residues before the CDR3 end; the end is taken from the germline J gene. The V and J genes are TRBV12-3 or TRBV12-4 and TRBJ2-1; 9 bases line up with TRBD2. V gave up 4 bases and J gave up 4 bases; unmatched junction bases: 11. CDR3 length: 17 residues. CDR3 DNA (partial): TGTGCCAGCAGTTCGCCGGATCGACTAGCGGCTTACAATGAG. Translating it yields CASSSPDRLAAYNE. The entire CDR3 protein is CASSSPDRLAAYNEQFF.

Regarding this clone: The read ends 3 residues before the CDR3 terminus; that terminus is restored from the germline J gene. The rearrangement joins TRBV5-1 to TRBJ1-2; 8 nucleotides align to TRBD1. Germline CDR1 reads SGHRS; CDR2 reads YFSETQ. V shed 0 bases and J 4 bases; nucleotides not matched to a gene: 2. CDR3 length: 14 residues. The DNA read from the CDR3 is TGCGCCAGCAGCTTGGCACAGGGGGGCTATGGC. Its protein product is CASSLAQGGYG. The complete CDR3 reads CASSLAQGGYGYTF. Filled out from reference TRBV5-1 and TRBJ1-2, the complete variable domain reads KAGVTQTPRYLIKTRGQQVTLSCSPISGHRSVSWYQQTPGQGLQFLFEYFSETQRNKGNFPGRFSGRQFSNSRSEMNVSTLELGDSALYLCASSLAQGGYGYTFGSGTRLTVV.

Comments on this clone: Coverage ceases 3 residues before the CDR3 finishes, and the germline J gene fills in the end. V usage is TRBV4-2 and J usage is TRBJ2-3, with D tentatively TRBD1 (6 bases). V lost 0 bases to trimming and J lost 5 bases, with 9 bases between them. The CDR3 spans 14 residues. Germline values: CDR1 LGHNA, CDR2 YNFKEQ. The sequenced part of the CDR3 DNA is TGTGCCAGCAGCCAAGATTTACAGGGAGATACG. Its translation: CASSQDLQGDT. The full CDR3 protein reads CASSQDLQGDTQYF.

Turning to this clone: Read sequence stops 3 residues before the CDR3 end, and the germline J gene provides the missing end. The chain couples TRBV11-3 to TRBJ2-3; TRBD2 is a possible D gene (5 bases). The CDR3 runs 13 residues. Germline V gene lookup returns CDR1 SGHNT and CDR2 YENEEA. V was shortened by 4 bases and J by 2 bases, with 7 bases between the two germline ends. The CDR3 DNA, read in part, is TGTGCCAGCAGCTCGCGGGCCACAGATACG. Amino acid sequence: CASSSRATDT. The full CDR3 reads CASSSRATDTQYF.

Incomplete CDR3 DNA: TGTGCCAGTAGTCCCCTAGCGGGAAGAGTAGATACG. As protein: CASSPLAGRVDT. The whole CDR3 sequence is CASSPLAGRVDTQYF. This chain connects TRBV19 to TRBJ2-3; 9 nucleotides agree with TRBD2. Read data end 3 residues before the CDR3 end; the end is taken from the germline J gene. The V segment lost 5 bases and the J segment 5 bases; nucleotides outside the gene matches: 8. CDR1 LNHDA and CDR2 SQIVND come from the germline V gene (reference sequence). This CDR3 is built from 15 residues. The full variable domain, completed using reference TRBV19 and TRBJ2-3, is DGGITQSPKYLFRKEGQNVTLSCEQNLNHDAMYWYRQDPGQGLRLIYYSQIVNDFQKGDIAEGYSVSREKKESFPLTVTSAQKNPTAFYLCASSPLAGRVDTQYFGPGTRLTVL.

As to this clone: The read ends 3 residues before the CDR3 terminus; that terminus is restored from the germline J gene. This rearrangement joins TRBV30 to TRBJ2-3; 7 bases agree with TRBD1. The CDR3 consists of 15 residues. V trimming: 5 bases; J trimming: 1 base; junction bases outside the gene matches: 9. Germline assignment: CDR1 GTSNPN and CDR2 SVGIG (reference sequence). CDR3 residues: CAWETGFKGTDTQYF. The sequenced CDR3 bases are TGTGCCTGGGAGACAGGGTTTAAGGGCACAGATACG.

Points on this clone: The DNA ends 3 residues before the CDR3 does, and the rest of the CDR3 is filled in from the germline J gene. Within the sample, other DNA sequences also encode this same CDR3. This sequence joins TRBV7-2 and TRBJ2-1, with D perhaps matching TRBD2 (6 bases). The germline V and J ends were trimmed by 0 bases and 4 bases, with 7 bases remaining between them. The CDR3 length is 14 residues. Per germline, CDR1 SGHTA and CDR2 FQGNSA. Partial CDR3 DNA: TGTGCCAGCAGCTTAGCGGGGGGATACAATGAG. Translating gives CASSLAGGYNE. The entire CDR3 protein reads CASSLAGGYNEQFF.

A note on this clone: Read sequence stops 3 residues before the CDR3 end, and the germline J gene provides the missing end. This chain links TRBV11-3 with TRBJ1-1; D may be TRBD1 (5 bases). Germline CDR1 and CDR2: SGHNT and YENEEA. Trimming cost V 3 bases and J 4 bases, with 9 bases left between them. The CDR3 runs to 13 residues. CDR3 amino acids: CASSFQGGTEAFF. Partial CDR3 DNA: TGTGCCAGCAGCTTCCAGGGTGGCACTGAA.

About this clone itself: The sequence runs out 3 residues before the end of the CDR3; the remainder is reconstructed from the germline J gene. The chain couples TRBV19 to TRBJ2-7; 10 nucleotides match TRBD2. The CDR3 runs 16 residues. Germline CDR1 is LNHDA and CDR2 is SQIVND (reference sequence). After removal of 5 bases from V and 2 bases from J, the junction contained 9 bases not matched to a gene. The CDR3 bases that were read are TGTGCCAGTAGTGCCCCTCTGAGCGGGAGGGCCTACGAG. The encoded protein is CASSAPLSGRAYE. The whole CDR3 is CASSAPLSGRAYEQYF.

Worth noting for this clone: With the read ending 3 residues before the CDR3 end, the germline J gene is used to fill in that end. The chain couples TRBV19 to TRBJ2-5; no clear D gene. The CDR3 runs to 15 residues. Trimming pared 6 bases from V and 5 bases from J, leaving 19 bases between. CDR1 LNHDA and CDR2 SQIVND come from the germline V gene (reference sequence). The sequenced CDR3 bases are TGTGCCAGTAGGCCCCAGGTGGGCGTTGGGGAGACC. Encoded protein: CASRPQVGVGET. The full-length CDR3 reads as CASRPQVGVGETQYF. Supplemented by reference TRBV19 and TRBJ2-5, the full variable domain reads DGGITQSPKYLFRKEGQNVTLSCEQNLNHDAMYWYRQDPGQGLRLIYYSQIVNDFQKGDIAEGYSVSREKKESFPLTVTSAQKNPTAFYLCASRPQVGVGETQYFGPGTRLLVL.

Details on this clone: From the germline J gene comes the end of the CDR3, since the read stops 3 residues before it. The rearrangement joins TRBV15 to TRBJ1-2, with D tentatively TRBD1 (5 bases). Trimming shortened V by 1 base and J by 5 bases, and 11 bases separated the two germline ends. CDR3 length: 14 residues. Germline V gene data show CDR1 as LNHNV and CDR2 as YYDKDF (reference sequence). The CDR3 loop reads CATSRGGVRYGYTF. The CDR3 bases that were read are TGTGCCACCAGCAGAGGAGGGGTTAGGTATGGC.

Comment on this clone: The read falls 3 residues short of the CDR3 end, and the missing part is taken from the germline J gene. This chain connects TRBV5-1 to TRBJ2-3; D perhaps matches TRBD1 (5 bases). The V and J ends lost 4 bases and 0 bases respectively, with 12 bases between them. Germline lookup yields CDR1 SGHRS and CDR2 YFSETQ. The CDR3 spans 15 residues. The sequenced CDR3 bases are TGCGCCAGCAGCCGTACGACAGCCAGCACAGATACG. Translating gives CASSRTTASTDT. The entire CDR3 reads CASSRTTASTDTQYF.

A remark on this clone: Read sequence stops 3 residues before the CDR3 end, and the germline J gene provides the missing end. This chain uses TRBV6-1 with TRBJ2-7, with D uncertain. V was cut by 1 base and J by 3 bases, with 7 bases left in between. Germline CDR1 MNHNS, CDR2 SASEGT. This CDR3 has 13 residues. The CDR3 DNA, read in part, is TGTGCCAGCAGTGAAGGACACCACTACGAG. It specifies CASSEGHHYE. The full CDR3 sequence reads CASSEGHHYEQYF.

As concerns this clone: The read ends 3 residues early relative to the CDR3; the germline J gene fills the gap. The V and J genes are TRBV20-1 and TRBJ2-3, with TRBD2 matching 9 bases. The CDR3 contains 13 residues. Germline V lookup: CDR1 DFQATT, CDR2 SNEGSKA (reference sequence). The part of the CDR3 DNA that was read is TGCAGTGCTAGGGCTCTAGCGGGAACAACG. Encoded protein: CSARALAGTT. From start to end, the CDR3 is CSARALAGTTQYF.

The chain's CDR3 is CASSSYTEAFF. CDR3 bases read: TGCGCCAGCAGCTCTTACACTGAA. The V and J genes are TRBV5-1 and TRBJ1-1, with D unresolved. The read stops 3 residues short of the end of the CDR3; the missing end is completed from the germline J gene. CDR1 and CDR2 from the germline V gene are SGHRS and YFSETQ. The length of the CDR3 is 11 residues. V lost 3 bases, J lost 3 bases, and 3 bases lay in between.

Comments on this clone: The sequenced fragment ends 3 residues before the CDR3 boundary, so the rest is inferred from the germline J gene. The chain joins TRBV5-1 to TRBJ1-5; D perhaps matches TRBD1 (5 bases). The CDR3 spans 16 residues. In germline, CDR1 is SGHRS, CDR2 YFSETQ. V was cut by 0 bases and J by 2 bases, with 12 bases left in between. The CDR3 region is CASSLDGGTGNQPQHF. The CDR3 DNA, read in part, is TGCGCCAGCAGCTTGGATGGGGGGACGGGCAATCAGCCC.

Worth noting for this clone: The missing CDR3 end, 3 residues past where the read stops, is filled in from the germline J gene. This chain joins TRBV18 and TRBJ1-4; tentatively, D is TRBD1 (5 bases). Trimming pared 6 bases from V and 8 bases from J, leaving 13 bases between. The germline CDR1 and CDR2 sequences are KGHSH and LQKENI. The CDR3 consists of 13 residues. The sequenced part of the CDR3 DNA is TGTGCCAGCTCGAACACGGAGGGGGAAAAA. It yields the protein CASSNTEGEK. The entire CDR3 reads CASSNTEGEKLFF.

As to this clone: The CDR3 end is not reached by the read, which stops 3 residues before it; the germline J gene fills it in. The chain couples TRBV28 to TRBJ1-5; D call uncertain. This CDR3 is built from 16 residues. Trimming cost V 1 base and J 1 base, with 11 bases left between them. Germline CDR1 MDHEN, CDR2 SYDVKM. The CDR3 region is CASSLSDNPSNQPQHF. The DNA read from the CDR3 is TGTGCCAGCAGTTTATCTGACAACCCCAGCAATCAGCCC. Together with reference TRBV28 and TRBJ1-5, the CDR3 gives the full variable domain: DVKVTQSSRYLVKRTGEKVFLECVQDMDHENMFWYRQDPGLGLRLIYFSYDVKMKEKGDIPEGYSVSREKKERFSLILESASTNQTSMYLCASSLSDNPSNQPQHFGDGTRLSIL.

Turning to this clone: Read data end 3 residues before the CDR3 end; the end is taken from the germline J gene. The rearrangement uses TRBV4-2 and TRBJ2-6, with 8 bases matching TRBD1. V dropped 5 bases and J dropped 0; count of bases not matched to a gene: 9. The CDR3 runs 18 residues. Germline CDR1 and CDR2: LGHNA and YNFKEQ. CDR3 DNA (partial): TGTGCCAGCAGCGAAGGACAGGGTATGGGCTCTGGGGCCAACGTC. Its protein is CASSEGQGMGSGANV. From start to end, the CDR3 is CASSEGQGMGSGANVLTF.

A remark on this clone: The read stops 3 residues short of the end of the CDR3; the missing end is completed from the germline J gene. V usage is TRBV9 and J usage is TRBJ1-2; 7 bases align to TRBD1. The CDR3 spans 16 residues. J gave up 0 bases and V 3 bases, and 8 bases lay outside the gene matches. Germline V CDR1 and CDR2: SGDLS, YYNGEE. This CDR3 is CASSETGWESNYGYTF. The part of the CDR3 DNA that was read is TGTGCCAGCAGCGAGACAGGGTGGGAATCTAACTATGGC.

To note about this clone: Read data end 3 residues before the CDR3 end; the end is taken from the germline J gene. This sequence joins TRBV24-1 and TRBJ1-2, with a tentative D call TRBD1 (6 bases). The V gene lost 6 bases and the J gene lost 4 bases, with 11 bases spanning the gap. This CDR3 has 13 amino acids. Germline V gene data show CDR1 as KGHDR and CDR2 as SFDVKD. CDR3 bases read: TGTGCCACCAGTAGTGACAGGTTCTATGGC. Translation gives CATSSDRFYG. The CDR3 as a whole reads CATSSDRFYGYTF.

Concerning this clone: One end of the junction fails to match germline, which may point to a read error. The read ends 3 residues shy of where the CDR3 ends; the end is completed using the germline J gene. J is TRBJ2-5 and V is TRBV20-1, with 8 positions matching TRBD1. Germline V gives CDR1 DFQATT, CDR2 SNEGSKA (reference sequence). CDR3 size: 12 residues. The sequenced part of the CDR3 DNA is TGCAGTGTTAGAGACAGGGGAGAGACC. Protein product: CSVRDRGET. From start to end, the CDR3 is CSVRDRGETQYF.

To note about this clone: The read falls 3 residues short of the CDR3 end, and the missing part is taken from the germline J gene. The V gene is TRBV5-1, the J gene TRBJ2-2; the D is unclear. Deletions cut 3 bases from V and 1 base from J, with 13 bases between. CDR1 and CDR2 from the germline V gene are SGHRS and YFSETQ. This CDR3 spans 16 amino acids. CDR3: CASSYVHPMNTGELFF. The DNA read from the CDR3 is TGCGCCAGCAGCTACGTACATCCCATGAACACCGGGGAG.

Concerning this clone: From the germline J gene comes the end of the CDR3, since the read stops 3 residues before it. The chain recombines TRBV9 with TRBJ1-5, with TRBD1 matching over 7 bases. The CDR3 has 14 amino acids. CDR1 and CDR2 from the germline V gene are SGDLS and YYNGEE. V shed 10 bases, J shed 6 bases, and the junction held 13 bases outside the gene matches. CDR3 DNA, as far as it was read: TGTGCCTCAACCAGGGGGATAGGGGGTCAGCCC. Residues: CASTRGIGGQP. The CDR3 as a whole reads CASTRGIGGQPQHF.

Of note for this clone: The sequence runs out 3 residues before the end of the CDR3; the remainder is reconstructed from the germline J gene. V is TRBV7-9 and J is TRBJ2-7; perhaps TRBD1 as D (5 bases). Trimming pared 0 bases from V and 5 bases from J, leaving 11 bases between. Germline CDR1 reads SEHNR; CDR2 reads FQNEAQ (reference sequence). This CDR3 is built from 14 residues. The covered CDR3 bases are TGTGCCAGCAGCTTAGCGCAGGGTGTGCACGAG. It codes for CASSLAQGVHE. The entire CDR3 is CASSLAQGVHEQYF.

The CDR3 sequence: CASSSSGGPYEQYF. CDR3 DNA, as far as it was read: TGTGCCAGCAGTTCGTCAGGGGGCCCCTACGAG. V usage is TRBV2 and J usage is TRBJ2-7; 8 bases map to TRBD1. The CDR3 end falls 3 residues outside the read, so it is completed with the germline J gene. This CDR3 has 14 residues. Trimming took 5 bases from V and 2 from J; bases not matched to a gene: 5. The germline V gene has CDR1 SNHLY and CDR2 FYNNEI.